The source of this TCR beta chain is a study of PD-L1 blockade in urothelial cancer. Looking at the study overall: The analyses of blood took place 3 weeks (second dose) and 6 weeks after treatment start. Specimens of blood held a median count of 141,255 T cells. Notes on the study in general: Below-median pretreatment blood TCR clonality was associated with improved progression-free and overall survival.

In the case of this clone: Its antigen is currently unknown.

Spiking of synthetic TCR analog templates was performed in each PCR. Assay: immunoSEQ multiplex PCR; the TCRdb copy retains only in-frame clones and omits some. The repertoire holds 50,000 or so clones, with under 85% as singletons. Specified time point: peripheral blood 6 weeks after treatment start. The sequence was obtained from a man aged 50 to 59 with urothelial cancer. The input for sequencing was PBMCs, taken around atezolizumab (anti-PD-L1) treatment.

The CDR3 DNA follows: TGTGCCAGCAGTCCCCTTGCGGCGGGCGAGCAGTACTTC. Translation gives CASSPLAAGEQYF. This chain uses TRBV27 with TRBJ2-7, with a tentative D call TRBD2 (5 bases). V was trimmed by 5 bases and J by 6 bases, leaving 14 bases between them. The length of the CDR3 is 13 residues. Germline assignment: CDR1 MNHEY and CDR2 SMNVEV (reference sequence).